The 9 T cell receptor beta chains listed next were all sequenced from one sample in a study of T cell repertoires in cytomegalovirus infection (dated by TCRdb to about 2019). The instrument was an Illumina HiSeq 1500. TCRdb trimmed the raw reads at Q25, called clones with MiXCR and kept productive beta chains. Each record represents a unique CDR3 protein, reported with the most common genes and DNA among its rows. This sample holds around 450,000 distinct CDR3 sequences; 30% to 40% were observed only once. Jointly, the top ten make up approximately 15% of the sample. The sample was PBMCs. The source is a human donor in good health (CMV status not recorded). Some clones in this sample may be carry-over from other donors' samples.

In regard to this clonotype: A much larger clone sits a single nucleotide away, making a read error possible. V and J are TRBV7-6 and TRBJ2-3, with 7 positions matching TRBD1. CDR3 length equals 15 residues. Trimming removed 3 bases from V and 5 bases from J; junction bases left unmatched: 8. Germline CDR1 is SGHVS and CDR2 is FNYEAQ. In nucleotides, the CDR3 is TGTGCCAGCAGCTTTGACAGGGCTGCGCAAGATACGCAGTATTTT. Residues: CASSFDRAAQDTQYF.

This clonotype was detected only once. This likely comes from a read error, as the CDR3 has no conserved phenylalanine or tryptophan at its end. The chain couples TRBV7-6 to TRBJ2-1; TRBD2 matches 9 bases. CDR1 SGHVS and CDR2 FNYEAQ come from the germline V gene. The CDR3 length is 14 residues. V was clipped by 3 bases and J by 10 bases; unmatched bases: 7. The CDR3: CASSLGAGGGEQFV. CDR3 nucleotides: TGTGCCAGCAGCTTGGGAGCGGGGGGCGGAGAGCAGTTCGTC.

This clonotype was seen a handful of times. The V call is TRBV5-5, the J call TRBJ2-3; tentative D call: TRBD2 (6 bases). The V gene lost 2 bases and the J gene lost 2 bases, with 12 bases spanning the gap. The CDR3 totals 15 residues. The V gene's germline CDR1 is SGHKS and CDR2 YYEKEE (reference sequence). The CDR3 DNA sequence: TGTGCCAGCAGCTTCGGCGGGGACTCCACAGATACGCAGTATTTT. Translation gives CASSFGGDSTDTQYF. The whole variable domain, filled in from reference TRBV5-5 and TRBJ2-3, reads DAGVTQSPTHLIKTRGQQVTLRCSPISGHKSVSWYQQVLGQGPQFIFQYYEKEERGRGNFPDRFSARQFPNYSSELNVNALLLGDSALYLCASSFGGDSTDTQYFGPGTRLTVL.

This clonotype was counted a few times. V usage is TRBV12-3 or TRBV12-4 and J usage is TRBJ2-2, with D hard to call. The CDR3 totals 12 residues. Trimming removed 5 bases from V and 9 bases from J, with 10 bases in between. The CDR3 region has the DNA TGTGCCAGCAGTCCGGAACCGCGGGAGCTGTTTTTT. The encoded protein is CASSPEPRELFF.

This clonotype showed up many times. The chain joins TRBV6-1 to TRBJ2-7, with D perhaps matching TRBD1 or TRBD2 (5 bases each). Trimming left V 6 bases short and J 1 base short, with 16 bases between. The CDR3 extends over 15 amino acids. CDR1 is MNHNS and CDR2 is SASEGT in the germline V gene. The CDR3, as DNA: TGTGCCAGCAGGGAACTTGAGGGGATTTCCTACGAGCAGTACTTC. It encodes CASRELEGISYEQYF.

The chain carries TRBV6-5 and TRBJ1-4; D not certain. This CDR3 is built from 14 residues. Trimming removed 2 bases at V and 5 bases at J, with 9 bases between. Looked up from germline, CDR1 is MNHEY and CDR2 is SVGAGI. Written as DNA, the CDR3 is TGTGCCAGCAGTTACGCGGGTTTCAATGAAAAACTGTTTTTT. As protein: CASSYAGFNEKLFF.

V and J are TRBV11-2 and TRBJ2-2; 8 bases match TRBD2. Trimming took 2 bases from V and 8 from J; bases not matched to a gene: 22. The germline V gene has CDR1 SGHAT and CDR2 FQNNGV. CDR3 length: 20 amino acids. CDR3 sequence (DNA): TGTGCCAGCAGCTTACCCTGGAGGTTCAGCGGGGGAACAACCGTGGGGGAGCTGTTTTTT. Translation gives CASSLPWRFSGGTTVGELFF.

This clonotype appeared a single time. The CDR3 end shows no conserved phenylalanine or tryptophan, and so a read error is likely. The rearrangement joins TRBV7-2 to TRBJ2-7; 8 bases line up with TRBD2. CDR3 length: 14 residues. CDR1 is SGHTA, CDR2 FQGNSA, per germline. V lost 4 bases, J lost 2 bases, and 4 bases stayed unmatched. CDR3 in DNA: TGTGCCAGCAGCTCGAGCGGGGGCCCCTACGAGCAGTACTTA. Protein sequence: CASSSSGGPYEQYL.

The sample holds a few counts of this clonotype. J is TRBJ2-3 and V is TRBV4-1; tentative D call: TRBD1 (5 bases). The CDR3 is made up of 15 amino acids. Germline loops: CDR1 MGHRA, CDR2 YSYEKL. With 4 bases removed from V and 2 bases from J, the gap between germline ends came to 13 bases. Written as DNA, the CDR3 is TGCGCCAGCAGCCGACAGTTCCCTATCACAGATACGCAGTATTTT. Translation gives CASSRQFPITDTQYF.